The 10 T cell receptor beta chains given below trace back to one sample, sequenced in a study. Cells sorted as Tregs were CD4+, CD25+ and CD127-/low. TCRdb re-called the 5' RACE reads with MiXCR, one entry per CDR3 protein. Of roughly 58,000 distinct CDR3 sequences in the sample, more than 20% are singletons; the top ten hold 2.5% to 3.5%. What was sequenced was tumor-infiltrating Tregs sorted from the breast tumor. The receptors were gathered from a female donor with breast cancer.

This clonotype was counted between two and nine times. The genes are TRBV2 and TRBJ2-7; D is unresolved. CDR1 is SNHLY, CDR2 FYNNEI, per germline. The CDR3 consists of 12 residues. The V gene lost 7 bases and the J gene lost 3 bases, with 10 bases spanning the gap. DNA of the CDR3: TGTGCCAGCACCCAGACGCGCTACGAGCAGTACTTC. This sequence encodes CASTQTRYEQYF. Using reference TRBV2 and TRBJ2-7 for the parts outside the CDR3, the full variable domain is EPEVTQTPSHQVTQMGQEVILRCVPISNHLYFYWYRQILGQKVEFLVSFYNNEISEKSEIFDDQFSVERPDGSNFTLKIRSTKLEDSAMYFCASTQTRYEQYFGPGTRLTVT.

This clonotype was counted only a few times. V usage is TRBV6-2 or TRBV6-3 and J usage is TRBJ1-1; D may be TRBD1 (6 bases). The CDR3 totals 10 residues. V was trimmed by 9 bases and J by 7 bases, leaving 9 bases between them. The germline V gene has CDR1 MNHEY and CDR2 SVGEGT. The CDR3 loop reads CASADSEAFF. CDR3 coding DNA: TGTGCCAGTGCGGACAGTGAAGCTTTCTTT.

This clonotype came up a few times. The V and J genes are TRBV4-1 and TRBJ2-7; unclear D gene. The V gene's germline CDR1 is MGHRA and CDR2 YSYEKL. V dropped 3 bases and J dropped 7 bases, with 10 bases sitting between them. The length of the CDR3 is 12 residues. The CDR3 bases are TGCGCCAGCAGCCACCCTATCGGGGAGCAGTACTTC. Translating it yields CASSHPIGEQYF.

This clonotype was observed a few times. The chain joins TRBV7-3 to TRBJ2-6; perhaps TRBD1 as D (7 bases). Trimming removed 4 bases at V and 3 bases at J, with 13 bases between. This CDR3 region has 16 residues. Per the germline V gene, CDR1 is SGHTA and CDR2 is FQGTGA. CDR3 coding DNA: TGTGCCAGCAGCTCTCAGGGGGGCTTTGGGGCCAACGTCCTGACTTTC. Translated: CASSSQGGFGANVLTF.

With respect to this clonotype: It may be a read error: a sequence one base away is much more abundant. This sequence joins TRBV29-1 and TRBJ2-2; 14 bases fit TRBD2. There are 15 residues in the CDR3. Germline CDR1 is SQVTM and CDR2 is ANQGSEA. The CDR3 spells CSVRGLAGVTGEPFF. CDR3 nucleotide sequence: TGCAGCGTCCGGGGACTAGCGGGAGTCACCGGGGAGCCGTTTTTT.

Worth noting for this clonotype: This is likely a read error, given that the CDR3 carries no conserved phenylalanine or tryptophan at its end. The V gene is TRBV2, the J gene TRBJ2-4; D might be TRBD2 (6 bases). Trimming removed 4 bases from V and 8 bases from J, with 12 bases in between. The CDR3 contains 13 residues. Germline V CDR1 and CDR2: SNHLY, FYNNEI. The CDR3 reads CASSGLVRDIQYL. The CDR3 coding sequence is TGTGCCAGCAGTGGACTAGTTCGGGACATTCAGTACTTA.

This clonotype has just a few counts. This chain joins TRBV7-2 and TRBJ2-3; D ambiguous. Trimming took 1 base from V and 4 from J, leaving 15 bases between them. The CDR3 totals 16 residues. Germline V CDR1 and CDR2: SGHTA, FQGNSA. The CDR3 nucleotides are TGTGCCAGCAGCTTAGTTCCCTCGAACGTTCCAGATACGCAGTATTTT. Translated, it gives CASSLVPSNVPDTQYF.

Concerning this clonotype: Possible read error: a much larger clone is one base away. The rearrangement links TRBV7-2 to TRBJ2-7; 8 bases align to TRBD1. The germline V gene has CDR1 SGHTA and CDR2 FQGNSA. The CDR3 extends over 12 amino acids. Trimming took 5 bases from V and 5 from J; bases not matched to a gene: 2. The CDR3 nucleotides read TGTGCCAGCAGCCCGACAGGGGACGAGCAGTACTTC. Amino acid sequence: CASSPTGDEQYF.

Turning to this clonotype: In this CDR3 the conserved last residue, phenylalanine or tryptophan, is missing, so a read error is likely. The chain links TRBV6-2 or TRBV6-3 to TRBJ1-5; D unclear. The CDR3 has 13 amino acids. Germline V CDR1 and CDR2: MNHEY, SVGEGT. The V end lost 2 bases, the J end lost 7 bases, and 9 bases lay between the germline ends. CDR3: CASSYDGGQPQHS. As DNA, the CDR3 is TGTGCCAGCAGTTACGACGGCGGACAGCCCCAGCATTCT.

This clonotype was counted ten times or more. The CDR3 region is CATSRAVSGLEEEQFF. The CDR3 DNA reads as TGTGCCACCAGCAGAGCGGTCAGTGGACTAGAGGAAGAGCAGTTCTTC. This rearrangement joins TRBV15 to TRBJ2-1; 7 bases match TRBD2. The germline CDR1 and CDR2 sequences are LNHNV and YYDKDF (reference sequence). V shed 1 base and J 10 bases; nucleotides not matched to a gene: 13. CDR3 length: 16 residues.